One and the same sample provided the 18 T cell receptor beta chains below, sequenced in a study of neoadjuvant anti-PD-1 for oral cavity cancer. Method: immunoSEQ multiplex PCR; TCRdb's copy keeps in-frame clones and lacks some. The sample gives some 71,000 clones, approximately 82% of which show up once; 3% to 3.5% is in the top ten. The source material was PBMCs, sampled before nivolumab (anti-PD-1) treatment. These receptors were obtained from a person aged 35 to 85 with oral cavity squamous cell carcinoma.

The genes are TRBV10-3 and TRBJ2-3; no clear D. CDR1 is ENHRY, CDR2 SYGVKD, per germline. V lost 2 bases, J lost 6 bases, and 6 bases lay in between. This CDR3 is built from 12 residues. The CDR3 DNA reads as TGTGCCATCAGTGAGATCGCGGATACGCAGTATTTT. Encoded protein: CAISEIADTQYF.

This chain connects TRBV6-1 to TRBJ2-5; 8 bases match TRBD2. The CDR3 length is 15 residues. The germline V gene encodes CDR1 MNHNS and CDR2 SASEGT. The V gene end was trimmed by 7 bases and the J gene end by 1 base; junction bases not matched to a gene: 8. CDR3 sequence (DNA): TGTGCCAGCACAGCGGGGGTGAGGCGCCAAGAGACCCAGTACTTC. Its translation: CASTAGVRRQETQYF.

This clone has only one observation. CDR3 region: CASSASGFGYTF. In DNA, the CDR3 is TGTGCCAGCAGCGCCTCAGGGTTTGGCTACACCTTC. The chain couples TRBV7-9 to TRBJ1-2; D is possibly TRBD1 (5 bases). The germline CDR1 and CDR2 sequences are SEHNR and FQNEAQ (reference sequence). CDR3 length equals 12 residues. V lost 5 bases to trimming and J lost 7 bases, with 11 bases between them.

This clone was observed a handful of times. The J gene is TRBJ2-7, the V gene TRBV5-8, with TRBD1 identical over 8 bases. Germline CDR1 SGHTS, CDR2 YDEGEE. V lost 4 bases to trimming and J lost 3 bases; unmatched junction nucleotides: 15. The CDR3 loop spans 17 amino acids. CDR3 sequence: CASSTWMWTGLGYEQYF. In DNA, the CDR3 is TGTGCCAGCAGCACCTGGATGTGGACAGGGCTAGGCTACGAGCAGTACTTC.

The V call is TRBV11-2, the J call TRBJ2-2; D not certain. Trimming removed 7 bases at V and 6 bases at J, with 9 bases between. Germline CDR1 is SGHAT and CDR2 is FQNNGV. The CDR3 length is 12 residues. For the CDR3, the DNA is TGTGCCAGCATCCTATACCCCGGGGAGCTGTTTTTT. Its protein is CASILYPGELFF.

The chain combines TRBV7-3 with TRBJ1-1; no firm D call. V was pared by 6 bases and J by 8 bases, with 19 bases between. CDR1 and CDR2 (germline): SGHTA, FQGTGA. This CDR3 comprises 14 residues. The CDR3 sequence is CASSFGLDPGEAFF. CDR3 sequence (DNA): TGTGCCAGCAGTTTTGGGCTCGACCCGGGGGAAGCTTTCTTT.

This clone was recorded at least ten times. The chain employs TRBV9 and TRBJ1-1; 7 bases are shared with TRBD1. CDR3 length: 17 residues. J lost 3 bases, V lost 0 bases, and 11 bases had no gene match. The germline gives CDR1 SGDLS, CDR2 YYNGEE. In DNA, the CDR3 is TGTGCCAGCAGCGTAGTCCCCCCCGGGACAGCACACACTGAAGCTTTCTTT. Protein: CASSVVPPGTAHTEAFF.

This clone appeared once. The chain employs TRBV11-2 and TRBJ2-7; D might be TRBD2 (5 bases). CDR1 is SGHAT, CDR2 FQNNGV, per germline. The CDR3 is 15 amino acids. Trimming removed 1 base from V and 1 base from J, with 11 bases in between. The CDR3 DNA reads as TGTGCCAGCAGCTTAGCGGGGAGTAGTTCCTACGAGCAGTACTTC. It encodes CASSLAGSSSYEQYF.

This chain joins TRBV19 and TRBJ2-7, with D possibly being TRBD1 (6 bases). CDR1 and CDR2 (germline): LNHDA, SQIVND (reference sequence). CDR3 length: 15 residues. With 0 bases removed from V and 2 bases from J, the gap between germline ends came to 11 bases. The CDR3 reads CASSIDWTATYEQYF. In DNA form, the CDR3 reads TGTGCCAGTAGTATAGACTGGACAGCCACCTACGAGCAGTACTTC.

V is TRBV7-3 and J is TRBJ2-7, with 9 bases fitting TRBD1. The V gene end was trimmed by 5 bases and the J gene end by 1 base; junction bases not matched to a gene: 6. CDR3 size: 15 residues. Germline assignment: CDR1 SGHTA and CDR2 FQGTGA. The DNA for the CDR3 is TGTGCCAGCAGCCTCGGACAGGGGCTGTCCTACGAGCAGTACTTC. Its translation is CASSLGQGLSYEQYF.

The CDR3 nucleotides are TGCGCCAGCAGCCAAGGGCTCGGATTGTCAAGGGCCGGGGAGCTGTTTTTT. This encodes CASSQGLGLSRAGELFF. V usage is TRBV4-1 and J usage is TRBJ2-2; no clear D gene. Trimming took off 1 base at V and 6 bases at J, with 18 bases between the two ends. The germline V gene has CDR1 MGHRA and CDR2 YSYEKL. The CDR3 length is 17 residues.

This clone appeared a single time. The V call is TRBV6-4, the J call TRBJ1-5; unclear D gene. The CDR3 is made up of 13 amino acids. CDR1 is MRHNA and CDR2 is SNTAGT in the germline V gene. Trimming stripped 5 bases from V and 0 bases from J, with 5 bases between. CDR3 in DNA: TGTGCCAGCAGTCGAGATAGCAATCAGCCCCAGCATTTT. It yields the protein CASSRDSNQPQHF.

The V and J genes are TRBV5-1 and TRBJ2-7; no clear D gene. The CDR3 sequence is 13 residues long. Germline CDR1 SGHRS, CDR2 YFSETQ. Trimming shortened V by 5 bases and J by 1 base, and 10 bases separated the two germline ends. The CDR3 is CASSRPPSYEQYF. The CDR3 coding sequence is TGCGCCAGCAGTCGTCCTCCATCCTACGAGCAGTACTTC.

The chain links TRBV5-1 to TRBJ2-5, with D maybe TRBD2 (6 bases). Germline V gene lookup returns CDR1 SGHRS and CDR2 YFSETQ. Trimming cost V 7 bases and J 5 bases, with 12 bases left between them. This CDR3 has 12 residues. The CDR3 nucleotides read TGCGCCAGCTACCAGAGCGGGGAGACCCAGTACTTC. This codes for CASYQSGETQYF.

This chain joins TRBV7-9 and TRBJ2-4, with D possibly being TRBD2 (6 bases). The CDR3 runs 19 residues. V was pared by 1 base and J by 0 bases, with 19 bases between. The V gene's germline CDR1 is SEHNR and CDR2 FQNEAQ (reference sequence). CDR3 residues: CASSLVRLSGPLAKNIQYF. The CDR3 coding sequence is TGTGCCAGCAGCTTAGTTCGTCTTAGCGGACCTCTAGCCAAAAACATTCAGTACTTC.

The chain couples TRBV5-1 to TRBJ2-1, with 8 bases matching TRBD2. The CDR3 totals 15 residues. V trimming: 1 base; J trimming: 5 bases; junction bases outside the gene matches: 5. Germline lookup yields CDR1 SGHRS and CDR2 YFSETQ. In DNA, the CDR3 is TGCGCCAGCAGCTTGTTACTAGCGGAAGACAATGAGCAGTTCTTC. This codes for CASSLLLAEDNEQFF.

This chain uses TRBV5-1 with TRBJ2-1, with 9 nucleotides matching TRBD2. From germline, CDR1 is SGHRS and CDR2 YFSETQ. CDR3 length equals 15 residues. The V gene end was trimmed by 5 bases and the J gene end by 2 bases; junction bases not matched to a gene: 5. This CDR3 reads CASRVAGEAYNEQFF. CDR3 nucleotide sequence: TGCGCCAGCAGGGTAGCGGGGGAGGCCTACAATGAGCAGTTCTTC.

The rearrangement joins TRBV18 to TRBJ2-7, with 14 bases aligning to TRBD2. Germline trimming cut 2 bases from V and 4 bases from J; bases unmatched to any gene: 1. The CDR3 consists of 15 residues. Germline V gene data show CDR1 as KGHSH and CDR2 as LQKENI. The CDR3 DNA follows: TGTGCCAGCTCACCAGGGACTAGCGGGAGTTACGAGCAGTACTTC. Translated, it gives CASSPGTSGSYEQYF.